This T cell receptor (beta chain) emerged from a study of T-cell reconstitution after alpha-beta-depleted transplantation in children. This clonotype was detected many times. Preparation of the TCRbeta library used unique molecular identifiers. TCRdb re-derived calls from the PCR reads in MiXCR, one entry per CDR3 protein. The data contain 200,000 to 250,000 distinct CDR3 sequences, more than 10% of them seen just once; the ten biggest clones take up 2% to 3%. With 0 bases removed from V and 1 base from J, the gap between germline ends came to 12 bases. The germline V gene has CDR1 LNHNV and CDR2 YYDKDF (reference sequence). The CDR3 runs 16 residues.

This chain links TRBV15 with TRBJ1-1, with a tentative D call TRBD1 (5 bases). The receptor's source is a human donor who donated a stem cell graft to a child with acute lymphoblastic leukemia. The source was PBMCs from the stem cell graft donor, collected from the stem cell graft. The CDR3 DNA sequence: TGTGCCACCAGCAGAGAGTTCAGGGAGACGAACACTGAAGCTTTCTTT. This encodes CATSREFRETNTEAFF.